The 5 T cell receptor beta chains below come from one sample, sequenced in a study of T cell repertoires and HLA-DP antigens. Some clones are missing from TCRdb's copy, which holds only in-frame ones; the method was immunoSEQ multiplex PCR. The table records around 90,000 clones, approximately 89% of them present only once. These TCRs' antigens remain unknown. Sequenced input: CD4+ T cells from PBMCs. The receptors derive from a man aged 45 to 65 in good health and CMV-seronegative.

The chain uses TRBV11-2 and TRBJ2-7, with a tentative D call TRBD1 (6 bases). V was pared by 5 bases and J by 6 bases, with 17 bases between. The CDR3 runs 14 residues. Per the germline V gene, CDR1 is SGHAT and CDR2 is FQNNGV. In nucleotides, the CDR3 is TGTGCCAGCAGCAGAAACAGGGTAACGGGCGAGCAGTACTTC. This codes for CASSRNRVTGEQYF.

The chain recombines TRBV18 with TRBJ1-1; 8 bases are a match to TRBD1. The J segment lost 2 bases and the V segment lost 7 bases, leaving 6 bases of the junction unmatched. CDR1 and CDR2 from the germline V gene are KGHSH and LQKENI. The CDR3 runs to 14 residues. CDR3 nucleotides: TGTGCCAGCTTTCCGGACAGGGCAAACACTGAAGCTTTCTTT. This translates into CASFPDRANTEAFF.

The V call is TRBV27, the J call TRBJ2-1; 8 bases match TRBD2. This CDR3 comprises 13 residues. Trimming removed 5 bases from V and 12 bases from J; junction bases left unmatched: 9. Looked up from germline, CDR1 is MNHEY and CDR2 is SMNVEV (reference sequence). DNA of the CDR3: TGTGCCAGCAGTCCACAAGCGGGAGTGGGGCAGTTCTTC. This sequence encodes CASSPQAGVGQFF.

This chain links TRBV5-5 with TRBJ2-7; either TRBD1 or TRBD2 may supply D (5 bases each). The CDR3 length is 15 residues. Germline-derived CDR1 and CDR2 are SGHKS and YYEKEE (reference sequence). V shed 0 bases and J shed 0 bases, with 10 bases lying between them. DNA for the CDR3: TGTGCCAGCAGCTTGGCGGCAGGGACCTCCTACGAGCAGTACTTC. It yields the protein CASSLAAGTSYEQYF.

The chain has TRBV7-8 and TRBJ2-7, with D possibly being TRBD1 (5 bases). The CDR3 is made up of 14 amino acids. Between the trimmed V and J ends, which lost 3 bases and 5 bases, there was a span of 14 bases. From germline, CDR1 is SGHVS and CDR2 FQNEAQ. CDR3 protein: CASSLIETVDEQYF. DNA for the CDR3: TGTGCCAGCAGCTTGATCGAGACAGTAGACGAGCAGTACTTC.